Listed below are T cell receptor beta chains from one sample, sequenced in a study of kidney transplant recipient with SARS-CoV-2 infection. TCRdb redid the calling of the reads with MiXCR, one entry per CDR3 protein. The sample shows about 250,000 distinct CDR3 sequences, more than 25% of them seen only once. Material: a blood sample, obtained at baseline and between days 110 and 120 from a kidney transplant recipient. These receptors originate from a male patient between 25 and 40 years old who had COVID-19 and was a kidney transplant recipient. Some T cells may be supplied by the graft donor. Both conserved end residues are part of each CDR3. D genes are given only for firm matches. Size tells how often a clone was seen (once, few, many) or the class of an expanded clone, and some rows leave it out.

d_gene	abundance	v_gene	j_gene	CDR3nt	CDR3aa
.	.	TRBV20-1	TRBJ2-1	TGCAGTGCTCCCCTCCGGGTCGCGGGCGAAATCTACAATGAGCAGCTCTTC	CSAPLRVAGEIYNEQLF
.	many	TRBV6-5	TRBJ2-3	TGTGCCAGTCAAGATGGACCTGACTGGAAAGATACGCAGTATTTT	CASQDGPDWKDTQYF
.	many	TRBV19	TRBJ1-2	TGTGCCAGTAGTAAGTCATCTAACTATGGCTACACCTTC	CASSKSSNYGYTF
.	many	TRBV4-2	TRBJ1-4	TGTGCCAGCAGCCAAGCCGAGTCCACTGAAAAACTGTTTTTT	CASSQAESTEKLFF
.	many	TRBV5-5	TRBJ2-7	TGTGCCAGCAGCCTGATGGGGGCCACCTACGAGCAGTACTTC	CASSLMGATYEQYF
.	many	TRBV29-1	TRBJ1-2	TGCAGCGTTGAAACAGGGAACTATGGCTACACCTTC	CSVETGNYGYTF
.	many	TRBV7-2	TRBJ2-7	TGTGCCAGCAGTCCGGCCGGGGAATCCTACGAGCAGTACTTC	CASSPAGESYEQYF
TRBD2	many	TRBV2	TRBJ2-3	TGTGCCAGCACTGAGCGGGGCGCGGGAGTGTTGTATTTT	CASTERGAGVLYF
.	many	TRBV29-1	TRBJ2-7	TGCAGCGTTGTCTTGTGGGGGCTCTACGAGCAGTACTTC	CSVVLWGLYEQYF
TRBD1	many	TRBV24-1	TRBJ1-2	TGTGCCACCAGTGATTTGCGGGGACAGGACCGCCTCAACTATGGCTACACCTTC	CATSDLRGQDRLNYGYTF
.	many	TRBV10-3	TRBJ1-2	TGTGCCATCACCCGGGATCCTCTATATGGCTACACCTTC	CAITRDPLYGYTF
TRBD1	many	TRBV5-1	TRBJ1-6	TGCGCCAGCAGCGCGATGACAGGGATCGATAATTCACCCCTCCACTTT	CASSAMTGIDNSPLHF
.	many	TRBV4-2	TRBJ2-7	TGTGCCAGCAGCCAAGAACTATCCGGGTTCGACGAGCAGTACTTC	CASSQELSGFDEQYF
.	many	TRBV5-4	TRBJ2-2	TGTGCCAGCAGCTTGTGGGCAGCCCGAACCGGGGAGCTGTTTTTT	CASSLWAARTGELFF
TRBD1	many	TRBV18	TRBJ1-3	TGTGCCAGCTCACCGTCGACAGGGTCGGGAAACACCATATATTTT	CASSPSTGSGNTIYF
TRBD1	many	TRBV20-1	TRBJ1-2	TGCAGTGCTCCCAGAGCAGGGGGCGCGGACACTAACTATGGCTACACCTTC	CSAPRAGGADTNYGYTF
.	many	TRBV10-2	TRBJ1-2	TGCGCCAGCAGTGACAGGGCCACTTCTAGAAAGACCTATGGCTACACCTTC	CASSDRATSRKTYGYTF
.	many	TRBV5-4	TRBJ1-2	TGTGCCAGCTGCTCGAACGTACCAGGAAAGACCTATGGCTACACCTTC	CASCSNVPGKTYGYTF
.	many	TRBV6-5	TRBJ2-6	TGTGCCAGCAAGAGACCCTCTGGGGCCAACGTCCTGACTTTC	CASKRPSGANVLTF
TRBD1	many	TRBV18	TRBJ1-1	TGTGCCAGCTCCCGCGGGACAGGGCACACTGAAGCTTTCTTT	CASSRGTGHTEAFF
.	many	TRBV6-2/TRBV6-3	TRBJ2-7	TGTGCCAGCAGTTTCGGTGAGGTGGACGAGCAGTACTTC	CASSFGEVDEQYF
TRBD1	.	TRBV6-5	TRBJ2-1	TGTGCCAGCAGTGGACCAAGCTGGACAGGGGTGAGTGAGCAGTTCTTC	CASSGPSWTGVSEQFF
.	many	TRBV7-7	TRBJ1-2	TGTGCCAGCAGCTGTTACCGTAAGTGCCGAAAGACCTATGGCTACACCTTC	CASSCYRKCRKTYGYTF
TRBD1	many	TRBV13	TRBJ1-1	TGTGCCAGCAGCTTAGGCGTCCAACAGGGGTGGAACACTGAAGCTTTCTTT	CASSLGVQQGWNTEAFF
.	many	TRBV19	TRBJ1-1	TGTGCCAGTAGCCCTGAATCAGGGAAGGGGGACACTGAAGCTTTCTTT	CASSPESGKGDTEAFF
.	.	TRBV3-1	TRBJ2-5	TGTGCCAGCAGCGTGAGAGTTCCCATTTCTTTCTCTGATACCCAGTACTTC	CASSVRVPISFSDTQYF
.	many	TRBV4-3	TRBJ1-2	TGCGCCAGCAGCAGTTATTTAGGACGTCGAAAGACCTATGGCTACACCTTC	CASSSYLGRRKTYGYTF
.	many	TRBV6-2/TRBV6-3	TRBJ2-5	TGTGCCAGCAGCTCAATTGGGGGGCTTGAGACCCAGTACTTC	CASSSIGGLETQYF
TRBD1	many	TRBV28	TRBJ1-2	TGTGCCAGCAGTCTACGACAGGGGGCAAGGGGCTACACCTTC	CASSLRQGARGYTF
TRBD2	few	TRBV4-2	TRBJ2-1	TGTGCCAGCAGCCGAGGACTAGCGGGAGGGACGGGCAATGAGCAGTTCTTC	CASSRGLAGGTGNEQFF
.	many	TRBV3-1	TRBJ2-5	TGTGCCAGCAGCCCGTACCGTCCCATTTCTTTCTCTGAGACCCAGTACTTC	CASSPYRPISFSETQYF
.	few	TRBV20-1	TRBJ2-4	TGCAGTGCTAGAGATTTAGCAGGGAACTACGAGCGGTACTTC	CSARDLAGNYERYF
.	many	TRBV20-1	TRBJ1-5	TGCAGTGCTAGAAGGAGAGGACCCAGTCAGCCCCAGCATTTT	CSARRRGPSQPQHF
.	.	TRBV24-1	TRBJ2-5	TGTGCCACCAGTGCTATTGGCGGAGAGACCCAGTACTTC	CATSAIGGETQYF
TRBD1	many	TRBV18	TRBJ1-2	TGTGCCAGCTCACCGGGACAGGCGCCGGGATATGGCTACACCTTC	CASSPGQAPGYGYTF
.	many	TRBV6-1	TRBJ1-2	TGTGCCAGCAGTGATGGGCTAGGTGGGAGAAAGACCTATGGCTACACCTTC	CASSDGLGGRKTYGYTF
.	.	TRBV19	TRBJ1-1	TGTGCCACTCTAGCAGGGACCACTAAAGCTTTCTTT	CATLAGTTKAFF
.	few	TRBV11-1	TRBJ2-7	TGTGCCAGCAGCCATGGGGGAGTTAGTGTCTCCGAGCAGTACTTC	CASSHGGVSVSEQYF
.	few	TRBV20-1	TRBJ2-2	TGCAGTGCCCCAAAACTTACAGGGACGGCCGGGGAGCTGTTTTTT	CSAPKLTGTAGELFF
.	.	TRBV24-1	TRBJ1-3	TGTGCCACAGCGGGCTCTGGAAACACCATATATTTT	CATAGSGNTIYF
.	many	TRBV7-6	TRBJ1-2	TGTGCCAGCAGCGGTGTTTTTGAATCTCGAAAGACCTATGGCTACACCTTC	CASSGVFESRKTYGYTF
.	many	TRBV19	TRBJ1-3	TGTGCCAGTAGCCGGGACATACAGGTCGAAACTAAATCAGACACCATATATTTT	CASSRDIQVETKSDTIYF
.	many	TRBV6-5	TRBJ1-2	TGTGCCAGCAGTACGCCCCCCTCTATGCGAAAGACCTATGGCTACACCTTC	CASSTPPSMRKTYGYTF
TRBD2	many	TRBV12-3/TRBV12-4	TRBJ2-1	TGTGCCAGCAGGTTAGCGGGAACCTACAATGAGCAGTTCTTC	CASRLAGTYNEQFF
TRBD1	many	TRBV6-1	TRBJ2-2	TGTGCCAGCAGTGAATTACAGGGGGCGTCGAACACCGGGGAGCTGTTTTTT	CASSELQGASNTGELFF
.	.	TRBV7-6	TRBJ1-6	TGTGCCAGCAGCCTTTGGGGGAGTGATAATTCACCCCTCCACTTT	CASSLWGSDNSPLHF
.	.	TRBV2	TRBJ2-2	TGTGCCAACAGTGAAAGTCCTAGCAGGGACACCGGGGAGCTGTTTTTT	CANSESPSRDTGELFF
.	many	TRBV19	TRBJ1-2	TGTGCCAGTAGTAAAGCCAAGACAAATCGAAAGACCTATGGCTACACCTTC	CASSKAKTNRKTYGYTF
.	many	TRBV12-3/TRBV12-4	TRBJ1-2	TGTGCCAGCAGTCAAGAATTCAGCTTCCGAAAGACCTATGGCTACACCTTC	CASSQEFSFRKTYGYTF
.	many	TRBV9	TRBJ1-2	TGTGCCAGCAGCGGCCACGGGACGGCTCGAGATACTAACTATGGCTACACCTTC	CASSGHGTARDTNYGYTF
.	many	TRBV6-5	TRBJ1-1	TGTGCCAGCAGCGACCAGGAGAGCGGCACTGAAGCTTTCTTT	CASSDQESGTEAFF
.	many	TRBV3-1	TRBJ2-5	TGTGCCAGCAGCCTTTGTAATCCCATTTCTTTCTCTGAGACCCAGTACTTC	CASSLCNPISFSETQYF
.	many	TRBV3-1	TRBJ2-5	TGTGCCAGCAGCGTCGTGTCTCCCATTTCTTTCTCTGAGACCCAGTACTTC	CASSVVSPISFSETQYF
.	many	TRBV24-1	TRBJ1-5	TGTGCCACCAGTGGGATCAGTAGCAATCAGCCCCAGCATTTT	CATSGISSNQPQHF
.	few	TRBV8-2	TRBJ1-2	TGTGGCAGTGTTTCCCTTGATAGCCGAAAGACCTATGGCTACACCTTC	CGSVSLDSRKTYGYTF
TRBD1	many	TRBV28	TRBJ2-7	TGTGCCAGTATATGGACAGGGATCACCTACGAGCAGTACTTC	CASIWTGITYEQYF
TRBD2	many	TRBV14	TRBJ2-7	TGTGCCAGCAGCCAAGGGACTAGCCTTAACTACGAGCAGTACTTC	CASSQGTSLNYEQYF